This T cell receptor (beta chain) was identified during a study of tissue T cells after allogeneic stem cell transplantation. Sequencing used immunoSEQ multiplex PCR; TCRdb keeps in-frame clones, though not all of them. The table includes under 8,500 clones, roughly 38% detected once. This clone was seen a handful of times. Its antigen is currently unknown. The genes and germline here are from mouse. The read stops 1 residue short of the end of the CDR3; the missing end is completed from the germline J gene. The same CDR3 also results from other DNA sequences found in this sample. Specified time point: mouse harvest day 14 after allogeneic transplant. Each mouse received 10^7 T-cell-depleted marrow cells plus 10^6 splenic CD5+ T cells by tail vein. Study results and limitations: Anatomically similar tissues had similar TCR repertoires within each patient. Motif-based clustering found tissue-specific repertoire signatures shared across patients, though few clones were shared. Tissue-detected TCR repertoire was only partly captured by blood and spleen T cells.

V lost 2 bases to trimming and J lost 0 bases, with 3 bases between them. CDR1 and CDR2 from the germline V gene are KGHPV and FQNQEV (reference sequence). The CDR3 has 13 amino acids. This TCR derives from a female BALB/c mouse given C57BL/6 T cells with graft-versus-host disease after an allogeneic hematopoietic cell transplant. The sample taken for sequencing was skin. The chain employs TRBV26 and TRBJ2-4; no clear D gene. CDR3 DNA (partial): TGTGCCAGCAGTCTGCGTAGTCAAAACACCTTGTAC. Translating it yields CASSLRSQNTLY. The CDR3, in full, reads CASSLRSQNTLYF.